The 22 T cell receptor beta chains listed next were all sequenced from one sample in a study of monozygotic twins with inflammatory bowel disease. TCRdb reprocessed the 5' RACE reads, keeping one entry per CDR3 protein, no DNA. The table lists 150,000 or so distinct CDR3 sequences. The source material was blood. These receptor sequences come from a human donor with ulcerative colitis or Crohn's disease, or a healthy co-twin of an affected twin (not recorded which).

The chain uses TRBV27 and TRBJ2-4; TCRdb calls TRBD1, which cannot be checked without DNA. In germline, CDR1 is MNHEY, CDR2 SMNVEV (reference sequence). This CDR3 is built from 16 residues. CDR3 in amino acids: CASSLAGDITKNIQYF.

The gene calls are TRBV7-2 and TRBJ2-7. Germline CDR1 and CDR2: SGHTA and FQGNSA. The CDR3 contains 14 residues. The CDR3 here is CASSLAVGGYEQYF. Full variable domain (outside the CDR3, taken from reference TRBV7-2 and TRBJ2-7): GAGVSQSPSNKVTEKGKDVELRCDPISGHTALYWYRQSLGQGLEFLIYFQGNSAPDKSGLPSDRFSAERTGGSVSTLTIQRTQQEDSAVYLCASSLAVGGYEQYFGPGTRLTVT.

The J gene is TRBJ2-7, the V gene TRBV20-1. CDR3 length: 12 residues. CDR1 DFQATT and CDR2 SNEGSKA come from the germline V gene (reference sequence). The CDR3 sequence is CSARAQSYEQYF.

The rearrangement joins TRBV2 to TRBJ2-7; the TCRdb D gene call, TRBD1, has no DNA to confirm it. Germline V gene lookup returns CDR1 SNHLY and CDR2 FYNNEI. The CDR3 consists of 15 residues. Here the CDR3 reads CARRGQGDGAYEQYF.

V is TRBV27 and J is TRBJ1-2; TCRdb calls TRBD1, which cannot be checked without DNA. This CDR3 comprises 14 residues. Germline lookup yields CDR1 MNHEY and CDR2 SMNVEV (reference sequence). The CDR3 here is CASSSGRGEYGYTF.

V gene TRBV4-2 combines with J gene TRBJ2-2; TCRdb lists TRBD2, though no DNA is available to test this call. The CDR3 consists of 16 residues. The germline V gene has CDR1 LGHNA and CDR2 YNFKEQ. The CDR3 region is CASSQETRSNTGELFF.

The chain's CDR3 is CASSDRQGHTGELFF. The chain employs TRBV6-2 or TRBV6-3 and TRBJ2-2; TCRdb calls TRBD2, which cannot be checked without DNA. In germline, CDR1 is MNHEY, CDR2 SVGEGT. The length of the CDR3 is 15 residues.

The chain uses TRBV28 and TRBJ1-5; TCRdb lists TRBD1, though no DNA is available to test this call. The CDR3 length is 15 residues. Germline V CDR1 and CDR2: MDHEN, SYDVKM. CDR3 loop: CASSFVGQGNQPQHF.

The chain has TRBV10-3 and TRBJ2-7; checking the TCRdb D call of TRBD2 is not possible without DNA. Per the germline V gene, CDR1 is ENHRY and CDR2 is SYGVKD. The length of the CDR3 is 14 residues. The CDR3 loop reads CAISFPGLTYEQYF.

This chain joins TRBV28 and TRBJ2-3. The CDR3 is 13 amino acids. CDR1 MDHEN and CDR2 SYDVKM come from the germline V gene. The CDR3 reads CASRGSLADTQYF.

The chain is built from TRBV5-4 and TRBJ2-7; TCRdb proposes TRBD1, but this gene call is untestable without DNA. Germline V gene data show CDR1 as SGHNT and CDR2 as YYREEE (reference sequence). CDR3 length: 15 residues. The CDR3 protein is CASSARTGGSYEQYF.

The CDR3 sequence is CATSDSYSSGSMVSYNEQFF. This sequence joins TRBV24-1 and TRBJ2-1; TCRdb picks TRBD2, but there is no DNA to check that call. The CDR3 is 20 amino acids. Germline V CDR1 and CDR2: KGHDR, SFDVKD.

V gene TRBV5-4 combines with J gene TRBJ2-1; TCRdb lists TRBD2, though no DNA is available to test this call. Germline CDR1 is SGHNT and CDR2 is YYREEE (reference sequence). This CDR3 comprises 15 residues. The CDR3 loop reads CASSLSSFSVNKQFF.

The chain has TRBV27 and TRBJ2-2. The CDR3 is made up of 15 amino acids. Germline V gives CDR1 MNHEY, CDR2 SMNVEV (reference sequence). CDR3 sequence reads: CASSFTKRGTGELFF.

This chain connects TRBV11-1 to TRBJ2-7; no DNA is available, so the TRBD2 call from TCRdb remains unchecked. The germline CDR1 and CDR2 sequences are SGHAT and FQDESV (reference sequence). This CDR3 is 18 amino acids long. The CDR3 is CASSLWTSGGRGSYEQYF.

This chain uses TRBV20-1 with TRBJ2-3; TCRdb's assignment of TRBD1 cannot be checked, as there is no DNA. Germline V CDR1 and CDR2: DFQATT, SNEGSKA (reference sequence). The CDR3 length is 14 residues. The CDR3 sequence: CSASATGPADTQYF.

This chain joins TRBV14 and TRBJ2-7; TCRdb indicates TRBD2, and absent DNA this call remains unverified. CDR3 length: 13 residues. Germline assignment: CDR1 SGHDN and CDR2 FVKESK. CDR3 loop: CASSQVGGYEQYF.

The chain couples TRBV10-2 to TRBJ2-2; TCRdb returns TRBD2, unconfirmable since there is no DNA. The CDR3 is 14 residues long. Looked up from germline, CDR1 is WSHSY and CDR2 is SAAADI. This CDR3 reads CAAGGGLNTGELFF.

The chain is built from TRBV29-1 and TRBJ2-7; the D gene TCRdb calls, TRBD2, cannot be checked with no DNA. The CDR3 consists of 12 residues. CDR1 and CDR2 from the germline V gene are SQVTM and ANQGSEA. The CDR3 is CSVVPTSGEQYF.

The CDR3: CSAPGSLAVNNEQFF. This chain joins TRBV20-1 and TRBJ2-1; TCRdb outputs TRBD2, but without DNA this stays unchecked. CDR1 is DFQATT and CDR2 is SNEGSKA in the germline V gene (reference sequence). The CDR3 loop spans 15 amino acids.

The gene calls are TRBV6-5 and TRBJ1-5. The germline V gene has CDR1 MNHEY and CDR2 SVGAGI. This CDR3 has 12 residues. CDR3 sequence: CASRANNQPQHF.

V gene TRBV5-6 combines with J gene TRBJ2-1; TCRdb's D call of TRBD1 is untestable without DNA. The CDR3 extends over 13 amino acids. Germline CDR1 SGHDT, CDR2 YYEEEE. The CDR3 loop is CASSTGNWNEQFF.